This T cell receptor beta chain was sequenced in a study of cytomegalovirus exposure and HLA in healthy donors. Study outcomes and limitations: Sequencing depth across donors, presence/absence analyses assumed, was roughly uniform. Immune exposure information available was restricted to CMV serostatus.

Details on this clone: Its matching antigen is unknown.

Primers for the PCR totalled 60 Vbeta and 13 Jbeta. Method: immunoSEQ multiplex PCR; TCRdb's copy keeps in-frame clones and lacks some. Of under 200,000 clones in the sample, about three quarters were seen once. The germline V and J ends were trimmed by 0 bases and 7 bases, with 9 bases remaining between them. This CDR3 has 13 residues. CDR1 is MNHEY, CDR2 SMNVEV, per germline (reference sequence). This clonotype originated in a man aged 18 to 35 in good health and CMV-seronegative. The sample was PBMCs. V is TRBV27 and J is TRBJ1-2; D ambiguous. The CDR3 loop is CASSLSWAAGYTF. CDR3 sequence (DNA): TGTGCCAGCAGTTTATCTTGGGCAGCTGGCTACACCTTC.